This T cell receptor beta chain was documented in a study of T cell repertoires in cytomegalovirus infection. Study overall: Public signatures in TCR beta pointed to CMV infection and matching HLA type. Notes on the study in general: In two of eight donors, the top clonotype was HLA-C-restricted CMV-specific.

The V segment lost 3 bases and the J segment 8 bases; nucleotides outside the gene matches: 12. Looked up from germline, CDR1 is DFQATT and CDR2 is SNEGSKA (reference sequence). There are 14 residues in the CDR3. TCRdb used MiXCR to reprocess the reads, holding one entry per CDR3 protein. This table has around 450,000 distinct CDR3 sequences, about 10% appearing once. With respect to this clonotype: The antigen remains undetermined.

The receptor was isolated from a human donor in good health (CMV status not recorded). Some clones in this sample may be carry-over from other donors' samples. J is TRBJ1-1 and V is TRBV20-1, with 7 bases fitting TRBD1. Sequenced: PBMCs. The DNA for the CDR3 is TGCAGTGCTAGCCCCCAGGGACAGCATACAGAAGCTTTCTTT. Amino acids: CSASPQGQHTEAFF.